This T cell receptor (beta chain) was sequenced during a study of blood T cell repertoires in COVID-19. The wider study: The samples span acute and convalescent COVID-19 from the United States, Italy and Spain. PBMCs, B-cell-depleted T cells, or T cells were the source of the cDNA or gDNA that made up the material.

In the authors' methods: Nucleated cell counts were estimated from reference gene primer amplification. Produced via immunoSEQ multiplex PCR; TCRdb's table is partial and in-frame only. V, J and clone size are those of that table, while D and trimming were read from the DNA. The sample carries tens of thousands of clones, about 86% recorded once. The receptor was derived from an elderly woman with acute or convalescent COVID-19. Sequencing was carried out using peripheral blood.

The DNA for the CDR3 is TGTGCCAGCAGCTTGGTGGCAGGGGTAGCGGGTTGGTACGAGCGATACTTC. It translates to CASSLVAGVAGWYERYF. The rearrangement links TRBV5-5 to TRBJ2-7; D perhaps matches TRBD2 (7 bases). The CDR3 consists of 17 residues. Germline V gene lookup returns CDR1 SGHKS and CDR2 YYEKEE (reference sequence). The ends were cut back, 0 bases at V and 13 bases at J, with 29 bases in the middle. Based on the CDR3 plus reference TRBV5-5 and TRBJ2-7, the full variable domain is DAGVTQSPTHLIKTRGQQVTLRCSPISGHKSVSWYQQVLGQGPQFIFQYYEKEERGRGNFPDRFSARQFPNYSSELNVNALLLGDSALYLCASSLVAGVAGWYERYFGPGTRLTVT.